The 27 T cell receptor beta chains in this list originate from one sample, sequenced in a study of OX40 agonist ivuxolimab in advanced cancers. TCRdb's copy holds only in-frame clones and misses some; the assay was immunoSEQ multiplex PCR. This table holds 55,000 to 65,000 clones, approximately 90% found once. Specimen: CD4+ or CD8+ T cells sorted from blood, collected in a trial of the OX40 agonist ivuxolimab. The receptors were gathered from an adult with an advanced solid tumor such as melanoma, head and neck, liver or kidney cancer.

The V and J genes are TRBV27 and TRBJ2-3, with TRBD2 identical over 7 bases. Trimming at V came to 6 bases and at J to 2 bases, leaving 8 bases not matched to a gene. The germline gives CDR1 MNHEY, CDR2 SMNVEV (reference sequence). This CDR3 is 15 amino acids long. CDR3 nucleotides: TGTGCCAGCAGAAACCGTCTAGCGGTCACAGATACGCAGTATTTT. This gives the protein CASRNRLAVTDTQYF.

The V gene is TRBV30, the J gene TRBJ2-1; D remains ambiguous. CDR1 GTSNPN and CDR2 SVGIG come from the germline V gene (reference sequence). V lost 4 bases to trimming and J lost 13 bases, with 14 bases between them. This CDR3 comprises 11 residues. The CDR3 DNA sequence: TGTGCCTGGAAGGGCCAGATCGGTCAGTTCTTC. Translating it yields CAWKGQIGQFF.

V usage is TRBV5-1 and J usage is TRBJ2-3, with 8 bases aligning to TRBD2. The ends lost 4 bases at V and 3 bases at J; junction bases unmatched: 10. Per germline, CDR1 SGHRS and CDR2 YFSETQ. There are 16 residues in the CDR3. Written as DNA, the CDR3 is TGCGCCAGCAGCCCAAATAGCGGGATCCAGACAGATACGCAGTATTTT. It translates to CASSPNSGIQTDTQYF.

The rearrangement joins TRBV7-9 to TRBJ2-2; 8 bases map to TRBD1. J gave up 5 bases and V 6 bases, and 11 bases lay outside the gene matches. CDR1 is SEHNR, CDR2 FQNEAQ, per germline (reference sequence). The CDR3 is made up of 16 amino acids. The CDR3 loop reads CASSSRTGLMTGELFF. The CDR3 nucleotides read TGTGCCAGCAGTTCCAGGACAGGGTTAATGACCGGGGAGCTGTTTTTT.

This clone was recorded once. The chain employs TRBV14 and TRBJ2-1, with D tentatively TRBD2 (7 bases). V shed 4 bases and J shed 4 bases, with 17 bases lying between them. Germline V CDR1 and CDR2: SGHDN, FVKESK. This CDR3 is 16 amino acids long. CDR3 protein: CASSPVGGRLYNEQFF. CDR3 sequence (DNA): TGTGCCAGCAGCCCAGTGGGGGGGCGGCTTTACAATGAGCAGTTCTTC.

This clone was picked up a small number of times. This chain connects TRBV19 to TRBJ1-1; tentatively, D is TRBD1 (6 bases). The CDR3 is 14 residues long. The germline V gene has CDR1 LNHDA and CDR2 SQIVND (reference sequence). V was shortened by 1 base and J by 3 bases, with 9 bases between the two germline ends. CDR3 amino acids: CASSIAHRDTEAFF. DNA of the CDR3: TGTGCCAGTAGTATAGCCCACAGGGACACTGAAGCTTTCTTT. The entire variable domain, with the rest obtained from reference TRBV19 and TRBJ1-1, is as follows: DGGITQSPKYLFRKEGQNVTLSCEQNLNHDAMYWYRQDPGQGLRLIYYSQIVNDFQKGDIAEGYSVSREKKESFPLTVTSAQKNPTAFYLCASSIAHRDTEAFFGQGTRLTVV.

The genes are TRBV5-5 and TRBJ2-7; 7 nucleotides line up with TRBD1. The germline V gene encodes CDR1 SGHKS and CDR2 YYEKEE (reference sequence). V trimming: 1 base; J trimming: 3 bases; junction bases outside the gene matches: 4. The CDR3 spans 14 residues. CDR3 amino acids: CASSLNRGYYEQYF. The CDR3 DNA sequence: TGTGCCAGCAGCTTGAACAGGGGTTACTACGAGCAGTACTTC.

The chain couples TRBV10-3 to TRBJ1-4, with 7 nucleotides matching TRBD1. The CDR3 loop spans 14 amino acids. V shed 2 bases, J shed 8 bases, and the junction held 5 bases outside the gene matches. Germline lookup yields CDR1 ENHRY and CDR2 SYGVKD. The CDR3 bases are TGTGCCATCAGTGAGAAGGGGGCGCGGGAAAAACTGTTTTTT. Protein: CAISEKGAREKLFF.

This chain links TRBV27 with TRBJ2-1; 14 bases agree with TRBD2. CDR3 length: 16 residues. Germline assignment: CDR1 MNHEY and CDR2 SMNVEV (reference sequence). V shed 4 bases and J 10 bases; nucleotides not matched to a gene: 9. The CDR3 here is CASSSGTSGSIWEQFF. The CDR3 bases are TGTGCCAGCAGTTCTGGGACTAGCGGGAGTATTTGGGAGCAGTTCTTC.

The genes are TRBV7-8 and TRBJ2-3; 7 bases align to TRBD2. V lost 1 base and J lost 5; bases outside the gene matches: 9. CDR1 SGHVS and CDR2 FQNEAQ come from the germline V gene. This CDR3 spans 16 amino acids. This chain's CDR3 is CASSLVGGSRVDTQYF. The CDR3 bases are TGTGCCAGCAGCTTAGTAGGCGGGAGTCGGGTAGATACGCAGTATTTT.

The chain carries TRBV19 and TRBJ1-2; weak D call: TRBD1 (5 bases). The CDR3 contains 18 residues. Germline V gene data show CDR1 as LNHDA and CDR2 as SQIVND (reference sequence). Between the trimmed V and J ends, which lost 0 bases and 4 bases, there was a span of 21 bases. The CDR3 loop reads CASSIDPWRQHFFYGYTF. The CDR3 DNA reads TGTGCCAGTAGTATAGACCCTTGGAGACAGCACTTCTTCTATGGCTACACCTTC.

This rearrangement joins TRBV21-1 to TRBJ2-2; TRBD2, the table's D call, lacks a check against the DNA. TRBV21-1 is tagged as a pseudogene. The CDR3 totals 16 residues. As DNA, the CDR3 is TGTGCCAGCAGCAAAGGACTAGCGGGAGTGGTCGGGGAGCTGTTTTTT. Translation: CASSKGLAGVVGELFF.

The V gene is TRBV5-6, the J gene TRBJ2-1; the D is unclear. The V gene lost 0 bases and the J gene lost 5 bases, with 15 bases spanning the gap. Germline values: CDR1 SGHDT, CDR2 YYEEEE. This CDR3 is built from 16 residues. The CDR3 sequence: CASSLEFVAGHNEQFF. DNA for the CDR3: TGTGCCAGCAGCTTGGAATTCGTCGCCGGTCACAATGAGCAGTTCTTC. The whole variable domain, remainder taken from reference TRBV5-6 and TRBJ2-1, is DAGVTQSPTHLIKTRGQQVTLRCSPKSGHDTVSWYQQALGQGPQFIFQYYEEEERQRGNFPDRFSGHQFPNYSSELNVNALLLGDSALYLCASSLEFVAGHNEQFFGPGTRLTVL.

The rearrangement links TRBV7-2 to TRBJ2-5; 7 bases fit TRBD2. In germline, CDR1 is SGHTA, CDR2 FQGNSA. This CDR3 is 14 amino acids long. With 0 bases clipped from V and 5 bases from J, the junction kept 3 bases outside the gene matches. The CDR3 reads CASSLAGGGETQYF. The CDR3 nucleotides are TGTGCCAGCAGCTTAGCGGGGGGAGGGGAGACCCAGTACTTC.

The chain recombines TRBV25-1 with TRBJ1-4; weak D call: TRBD1 (5 bases). The CDR3 has 14 residues. The germline V gene has CDR1 MGHDK and CDR2 SYGVNS. Trimming shortened V by 3 bases and J by 8 bases, and 13 bases separated the two germline ends. The CDR3 here is CASSDGVRGEKLFF. The CDR3, as DNA: TGTGCCAGCAGTGACGGCGTCCGGGGGGAAAAACTGTTTTTT.

This chain uses TRBV5-1 with TRBJ2-3; 8 nucleotides align to TRBD2. The CDR3 contains 15 residues. CDR1 SGHRS and CDR2 YFSETQ come from the germline V gene. V lost 0 bases to trimming and J lost 4 bases; unmatched junction nucleotides: 4. The chain's CDR3 is CASSLAGTSSDTQYF. The CDR3 DNA sequence: TGCGCCAGCAGCTTGGCCGGGACTAGTTCAGATACGCAGTATTTT.

The chain carries TRBV6-5 and TRBJ1-1, with a weak D call TRBD1 (6 bases). The V gene's germline CDR1 is MNHEY and CDR2 SVGAGI. The CDR3 loop spans 13 amino acids. Trimming removed 0 bases from V and 11 bases from J, with 13 bases in between. CDR3 protein: CASSYSRGAEAFF. CDR3 nucleotides: TGTGCCAGCAGTTACTCGAGGGGGGCAGAGGCTTTCTTT.

This clone was seen once. The chain couples TRBV7-2 to TRBJ2-3; D is ambiguous. Germline-derived CDR1 and CDR2 are SGHTA and FQGNSA. The CDR3 length is 14 residues. The germline V and J ends were trimmed by 5 bases and 0 bases, with 9 bases remaining between them. In nucleotides, the CDR3 is TGTGCCAGCAGCCTGTTATCGAGCACAGATACGCAGTATTTT. It is translated as CASSLLSSTDTQYF.

This clone was detected only once. The V and J genes are TRBV5-5 and TRBJ2-1, with 9 bases aligning to TRBD2. V gave up 0 bases and J gave up 5 bases; unmatched junction bases: 6. CDR3 length: 16 residues. Germline-derived CDR1 and CDR2 are SGHKS and YYEKEE (reference sequence). The CDR3 DNA sequence: TGTGCCAGCAGCTTGGTGGGGCTAGCGGGACACAATGAGCAGTTCTTC. Amino acids: CASSLVGLAGHNEQFF.

The chain joins TRBV5-6 to TRBJ2-2; no reliable D call. V shed 3 bases and J shed 0 bases, with 9 bases lying between them. Germline V gives CDR1 SGHDT, CDR2 YYEEEE. There are 15 residues in the CDR3. CDR3 region: CASSYGRPNTGELFF. The CDR3 bases are TGTGCCAGCAGCTACGGACGGCCGAACACCGGGGAGCTGTTTTTT.

The chain links TRBV9 to TRBJ2-3; D ambiguous. Germline V gene lookup returns CDR1 SGDLS and CDR2 YYNGEE. Trimming cost V 0 bases and J 0 bases, with 5 bases left between them. CDR3 length: 14 amino acids. The CDR3 spells CASSVVGSTDTQYF. The CDR3 DNA follows: TGTGCCAGCAGCGTAGTAGGAAGCACAGATACGCAGTATTTT.

V usage is TRBV4-3 and J usage is TRBJ1-6, with D tentatively TRBD1 (5 bases). This CDR3 region has 14 residues. Trimming cost V 0 bases and J 11 bases, with 11 bases left between them. The germline CDR1 and CDR2 sequences are LGHNA and YSLEER. The CDR3 DNA sequence: TGCGCCAGCAGCCAAGATAAGGGGATGACACCCCTCCACTTT. It yields the protein CASSQDKGMTPLHF.

This clone was recorded a few times. V and J are TRBV11-2 and TRBJ1-5; no firm D call. The CDR3 extends over 13 amino acids. The germline gives CDR1 SGHAT, CDR2 FQNNGV. Trimming took off 5 bases at V and 1 base at J, with 6 bases between the two ends. The CDR3, as DNA: TGTGCCAGCAGCCGTGGGAGCAATCAGCCCCAGCATTTT. Its translation is CASSRGSNQPQHF.

The chain couples TRBV19 to TRBJ2-1; 8 nucleotides align to TRBD2. The CDR3 is made up of 16 amino acids. V gave up 6 bases and J gave up 0 bases; unmatched junction bases: 7. Germline loops: CDR1 LNHDA, CDR2 SQIVND (reference sequence). CDR3 in amino acids: CASSKGGTSSYNEQFF. For the CDR3, the DNA is TGTGCCAGTAGCAAGGGGGGGACTAGCTCCTACAATGAGCAGTTCTTC. Full variable domain (rest looked up from reference TRBV19 and TRBJ2-1): DGGITQSPKYLFRKEGQNVTLSCEQNLNHDAMYWYRQDPGQGLRLIYYSQIVNDFQKGDIAEGYSVSREKKESFPLTVTSAQKNPTAFYLCASSKGGTSSYNEQFFGPGTRLTVL.

The V call is TRBV5-1, the J call TRBJ2-2, with 7 bases aligning to TRBD1. The V and J ends lost 3 bases and 6 bases, in that order; junction bases with no gene match: 8. Germline V gene lookup returns CDR1 SGHRS and CDR2 YFSETQ. The CDR3 sequence is 15 residues long. This CDR3 reads CASSSGQAEPGELFF. The CDR3 region has the DNA TGCGCCAGCAGCTCCGGACAGGCTGAGCCCGGGGAGCTGTTTTTT. Filled out from reference TRBV5-1 and TRBJ2-2, the complete variable domain reads KAGVTQTPRYLIKTRGQQVTLSCSPISGHRSVSWYQQTPGQGLQFLFEYFSETQRNKGNFPGRFSGRQFSNSRSEMNVSTLELGDSALYLCASSSGQAEPGELFFGEGSRLTVL.

The chain has TRBV2 and TRBJ1-2; weak D call: TRBD1 (6 bases). The germline gives CDR1 SNHLY, CDR2 FYNNEI. This CDR3 has 14 amino acids. Trimming took 7 bases from V and 11 from J, leaving 23 bases between them. CDR3 nucleotide sequence: TGTGCCAGCATCCCCCTTGAGGACAGTTTGATTTACACCTTC. This translates into CASIPLEDSLIYTF.

The V and J genes are TRBV7-9 and TRBJ1-2; D gene uncertain. The CDR3 contains 11 residues. Germline CDR1 and CDR2: SEHNR and FQNEAQ (reference sequence). V gave up 4 bases and J gave up 0 bases, with 0 bases separating them. The CDR3 protein is CASSSNYGYTF. CDR3 DNA: TGTGCCAGCAGCTCTAACTATGGCTACACCTTC.